Each of the 27 T cell receptor beta chains below was sequenced from the same sample in a study of glioma-infiltrating T cells. TCR alpha and beta CDR3 regions were amplified from RNA using iRepertoire nested multiplex PCR. TCRdb recomputed calls from the multiplex PCR reads with MiXCR, one row per CDR3 protein. The sample lists about 410,000 distinct CDR3 sequences, 41% seen once, with more than 10% in the top ten. Sequenced input: glioma tissue, nonneoplastic brain tissue, or PBMCs (not recorded which). The receptors here all came from a human donor with low-grade glioma or glioblastoma, undergoing nonglioma brain surgery, or in good health (not recorded which).

This clonotype occurred many times. The gene calls are TRBV27 and TRBJ1-1; weak D call: TRBD1 (6 bases). Per the germline V gene, CDR1 is MNHEY and CDR2 is SMNVEV (reference sequence). The CDR3 spans 15 residues. Trimming took off 0 bases at V and 2 bases at J, with 10 bases between the two ends. CDR3: CASSLSYGGNTEAFF. The CDR3 DNA is TGTGCCAGCAGTTTATCGTATGGGGGCAACACTGAAGCTTTCTTT.

The CDR3 spells CATSRHLPYSDKYGYTF. CDR3 nucleotide sequence: TGTGCCACCAGCAGACATCTCCCGTACAGTGATAAATATGGCTACACCTTC. The chain employs TRBV15 and TRBJ1-2, with D hard to call. The CDR3 has 17 amino acids. With 2 bases removed from V and 5 bases from J, the gap between germline ends came to 21 bases. Germline V gene sequence: CDR1 LNHNV, CDR2 YYDKDF (reference sequence).

The chain joins TRBV5-4 to TRBJ2-1, with 11 bases matching TRBD2. There are 15 residues in the CDR3. In germline, CDR1 is SGHNT, CDR2 YYREEE (reference sequence). After removal of 4 bases from V and 7 bases from J, the junction contained 7 bases not matched to a gene. The CDR3 bases are TGTGCCAGCAGCCAAACTAGCGGGAGTAGTAATGAGCAGTTCTTC. This gives the protein CASSQTSGSSNEQFF.

As for this clonotype: Possible read error: a much larger clone is one base away. The V and J genes are TRBV28 and TRBJ1-5; no clear D. Germline CDR1 is MDHEN and CDR2 is SYDVKM. This CDR3 spans 13 amino acids. The ends were cut back, 7 bases at V and 4 bases at J, with 11 bases in the middle. CDR3 region: CASNTRGNQPQHF. The CDR3 DNA is TGTGCCAGCAATACCCGGGGAAATCAGCCCCAGCATTTT.

V gene TRBV28 combines with J gene TRBJ1-1; D uncertain. V dropped 6 bases and J dropped 3 bases, with 20 bases sitting between them. The CDR3 runs 16 residues. Germline assignment: CDR1 MDHEN and CDR2 SYDVKM. CDR3 DNA: TGTGCCAGCAGCGATCCTGGGCAACCTTGGGACACTGAAGCTTTCTTT. It translates to CASSDPGQPWDTEAFF.

On this clonotype: A much bigger clone sits one base away, suggesting this may be a read error. The genes are TRBV28 and TRBJ2-3, with 10 bases fitting TRBD1. Germline CDR1 and CDR2: MDHEN and SYDVKM. The CDR3 is 14 amino acids. V shed 10 bases, J shed 2 bases, and the junction held 6 bases outside the gene matches. CDR3 sequence: CATGTGVNTDTQYF. The CDR3 nucleotides read TGTGCCACGGGGACAGGGGTTAACACAGATACGCAGTATTTT.

This clonotype was seen only a few times. J is TRBJ2-1 and V is TRBV2; D not certain. V was cut by 1 base and J by 5 bases, with 15 bases left in between. The CDR3 runs to 16 residues. From germline, CDR1 is SNHLY and CDR2 FYNNEI. CDR3 sequence reads: CASSEEDLRINNEQFF. The CDR3, as DNA: TGTGCCAGCAGTGAAGAAGACCTCAGGATCAACAATGAGCAGTTCTTC.

The chain combines TRBV28 with TRBJ2-1; 10 bases are a match to TRBD2. In germline, CDR1 is MDHEN, CDR2 SYDVKM. CDR3 length equals 16 residues. V was clipped by 6 bases and J by 3 bases; unmatched bases: 8. The CDR3 region has the DNA TGTGCCAGCAGCTTGGAAACTAGCGGGAACTACAATGAGCAGTTCTTC. The encoded protein is CASSLETSGNYNEQFF.

This rearrangement joins TRBV2 to TRBJ1-1, with D uncertain. The CDR3 spans 15 residues. V was cut by 3 bases and J by 3 bases, with 14 bases left in between. CDR1 and CDR2 (germline): SNHLY, FYNNEI. The CDR3 loop is CASSDLGPVHTEAFF. CDR3 sequence (DNA): TGTGCCAGCAGTGACCTGGGTCCAGTTCACACTGAAGCTTTCTTT. Complete variable domain (other parts from reference TRBV2 and TRBJ1-1): EPEVTQTPSHQVTQMGQEVILRCVPISNHLYFYWYRQILGQKVEFLVSFYNNEISEKSEIFDDQFSVERPDGSNFTLKIRSTKLEDSAMYFCASSDLGPVHTEAFFGQGTRLTVV.

This clonotype was counted a few times. The genes are TRBV28 and TRBJ1-1; D remains ambiguous. V was cut by 5 bases and J by 1 base, with 11 bases left in between. Germline CDR1 and CDR2: MDHEN and SYDVKM. This CDR3 has 14 amino acids. The CDR3 is CASSPGLGNTEAFF. The CDR3 nucleotides are TGTGCCAGCAGTCCTGGACTGGGGAACACTGAAGCTTTCTTT.

The chain links TRBV3-1 to TRBJ2-7, with a tentative D call TRBD2 (5 bases). The CDR3 has 14 amino acids. V was pared by 4 bases and J by 10 bases, with 20 bases between. From germline, CDR1 is LGHDT and CDR2 YNNKEL (reference sequence). The CDR3 DNA is TGTGCCAGCAGCCGGGGATACTGGGATACTAGTCAGTACTTC. Its translation: CASSRGYWDTSQYF.

This clonotype appeared a few times. The chain uses TRBV28 and TRBJ2-5; TRBD2 agrees at 10 bases. Germline V gene lookup returns CDR1 MDHEN and CDR2 SYDVKM. This CDR3 contains 16 residues. With 6 bases clipped from V and 2 bases from J, the junction kept 9 bases outside the gene matches. CDR3 region: CASSPRGLAVQETQYF. The DNA of the CDR3 is TGTGCCAGCAGCCCAAGAGGACTAGCGGTTCAAGAGACCCAGTACTTC. Based on the CDR3 plus reference TRBV28 and TRBJ2-5, the full variable domain is DVKVTQSSRYLVKRTGEKVFLECVQDMDHENMFWYRQDPGLGLRLIYFSYDVKMKEKGDIPEGYSVSREKKERFSLILESASTNQTSMYLCASSPRGLAVQETQYFGPGTRLLVL.

This clonotype was found a few times. The V and J genes are TRBV7-6 and TRBJ2-7; 8 bases agree with TRBD2. V shed 5 bases, J shed 5 bases, and the junction held 11 bases outside the gene matches. Germline V gene sequence: CDR1 SGHVS, CDR2 FNYEAQ. The CDR3 is 15 amino acids. CDR3 sequence: CASSPLSGRPHEQYF. The CDR3 DNA follows: TGTGCCAGCAGCCCCCTAAGCGGGAGACCCCACGAGCAGTACTTC. Complete variable domain (other parts from reference TRBV7-6 and TRBJ2-7): GAGVSQSPRYKVTKRGQDVALRCDPISGHVSLYWYRQALGQGPEFLTYFNYEAQQDKSGLPNDRFSAERPEGSISTLTIQRTEQRDSAMYRCASSPLSGRPHEQYFGPGTRLTVT.

The chain joins TRBV19 to TRBJ1-2; D ambiguous. V lost 8 bases, J lost 2 bases, and 15 bases lay in between. The CDR3 is made up of 14 amino acids. Per the germline V gene, CDR1 is LNHDA and CDR2 is SQIVND (reference sequence). The CDR3 nucleotides are TGTGCCAGTCAACGGGCAGGTACCAACTATGGCTACACCTTC. Protein sequence: CASQRAGTNYGYTF.

This clonotype has more than one count but fewer than ten. V is TRBV6-2 or TRBV6-3 and J is TRBJ1-1; a possible D gene is TRBD1 (5 bases). This CDR3 is built from 19 residues. Germline V gene sequence: CDR1 MNHEY, CDR2 SVGEGT. Trimming removed 0 bases from V and 1 base from J, with 21 bases in between. The DNA of the CDR3 is TGTGCCAGCAGTTACTCGCGCCCAAATGGGGGACTTGCGAACACTGAAGCTTTCTTT. It translates to CASSYSRPNGGLANTEAFF.

With respect to this clonotype: It may be a read error: a sequence one base away is much more abundant. The V call is TRBV6-6, the J call TRBJ2-7; D possibly corresponds to TRBD2 (5 bases). The CDR3 extends over 13 amino acids. Germline V CDR1 and CDR2: MNHNY, SVGAGI (reference sequence). CDR3 in amino acids: CGSSFDGTYEQYF. The DNA for the CDR3 is TGTGGCAGCAGTTTCGACGGGACCTACGAGCAGTACTTC.

Comment on this clonotype: This could be a read error, since a much larger clone is one nucleotide away. J is TRBJ1-3 and V is TRBV28, with D unresolved. This CDR3 region has 12 residues. Per the germline V gene, CDR1 is MDHEN and CDR2 is SYDVKM. CDR3 bases: TGTTCCAGCCAGTCTTCTGTAAACACCATATATTTT. Translation: CSSQSSVNTIYF.

Concerning this clonotype itself: A much larger clone sits a single nucleotide away, making a read error possible. V and J are TRBV28 and TRBJ1-2; tentative D call: TRBD1 (5 bases). The germline V gene encodes CDR1 MDHEN and CDR2 SYDVKM. This CDR3 contains 17 residues. The V gene lost 2 bases and the J gene lost 4 bases, with 20 bases spanning the gap. As DNA, the CDR3 is TGTGCCAGCAGTTTACCCCGGGCTTACGGAGGGACCTATGGCTACACCTTC. Translated, it gives CASSLPRAYGGTYGYTF.

This clonotype was picked up a small number of times. This could be a read error, since a much larger clone is one nucleotide away. The rearrangement uses TRBV6-2 or TRBV6-3 and TRBJ2-5; a weak D match, TRBD2 (6 bases). The CDR3 extends over 13 amino acids. The germline V gene has CDR1 MNHEY and CDR2 SVGEGT. CDR3 protein: CAGSYGGIETQYF. The CDR3 DNA is TGTGCCGGCAGTTACGGCGGGATAGAGACCCAGTACTTC.

The V call is TRBV7-2, the J call TRBJ1-1; D remains unclear. Germline lookup yields CDR1 SGHTA and CDR2 FQGNSA. The CDR3 is 12 residues long. V lost 4 bases to trimming and J lost 10 bases, with 13 bases between them. The CDR3 bases are TGTGCCAGCAGCTCTCGGGGAGGAGGAGCTTTCTTT. It specifies CASSSRGGGAFF.

Comments on this clonotype: It may be a read error: a sequence one base away is much more abundant. V gene TRBV27 combines with J gene TRBJ1-3; D unresolved. The CDR3 is made up of 14 amino acids. Germline CDR1 MNHEY, CDR2 SMNVEV (reference sequence). The CDR3 here is CASSLRSSGNTMYF. In DNA form, the CDR3 reads TGTGCCAGCAGTTTAAGGAGCTCTGGAAACACCATGTATTTT.

In the case of this clonotype: One end of the junction fails to match germline, which may point to a read error. The CDR3 DNA follows: TGCGCCAGCAGCCAAGCCGTCGGCAGCCGGAACACTGGAGCTTTCTTT. Protein: CASSQAVGSRNTGAFF. The chain uses TRBV4-1 and TRBJ1-1; D call uncertain. CDR1 is MGHRA and CDR2 is YSYEKL in the germline V gene. This CDR3 is 16 amino acids long.

Ten or more counts support this clonotype. The CDR3 region is CASSFGSQETQYF. In nucleotides, the CDR3 is TGTGCCAGCAGCTTTGGCAGCCAAGAGACCCAGTACTTC. The chain employs TRBV7-2 and TRBJ2-5; no clear D gene. Germline CDR1 SGHTA, CDR2 FQGNSA. CDR3 length: 13 residues. Trimming shortened V by 3 bases and J by 1 base, and 6 bases separated the two germline ends.

Concerning this clonotype: This may be a read error, as it is one base from a much larger clone. This sequence joins TRBV28 and TRBJ1-5; tentative D call: TRBD1 (5 bases). CDR1 is MDHEN and CDR2 is SYDVKM in the germline V gene. The CDR3 totals 15 residues. The CDR3 nucleotides are TGTGCCAGCAGTTTAGTGGGGGGACGCAATCAGCCCCAGAATTTT. Encoded protein: CASSLVGGRNQPQNF.

Comments on this clonotype: At one of its ends the junction is not consistent with the germline gene, which may arise from a read error. The rearrangement links TRBV20-1 to TRBJ1-2; D remains ambiguous. Germline values: CDR1 DFQATT, CDR2 SNEGSKA (reference sequence). This CDR3 has 12 amino acids. The DNA of the CDR3 is TGCAGCTTCCGGGCCTCTAACTATGACTACACCTTC. This sequence encodes CSFRASNYDYTF.

The chain is built from TRBV6-2 or TRBV6-3 and TRBJ2-7; D not resolved. Germline loops: CDR1 MNHEY, CDR2 SVGEGT. Trimming removed 4 bases from V and 6 bases from J, with 16 bases in between. This CDR3 comprises 14 residues. The CDR3 DNA sequence: TGTGCCAGCAGTTCTTACATTGGTCCTCGCGAGCAGTACTTC. Amino acid sequence: CASSSYIGPREQYF.

A few counts support this clonotype. In DNA form, the CDR3 reads TGCGCCAGCAGCCAAGAGTGGAGGCGGGAACTCAATGAGCAGTTCTTC. It is translated as CASSQEWRRELNEQFF. This rearrangement joins TRBV4-3 to TRBJ2-1; TRBD2 might be the D (6 bases). This CDR3 contains 16 residues. Germline V lookup: CDR1 LGHNA, CDR2 YSLEER. Trimming took off 0 bases at V and 6 bases at J, with 15 bases between the two ends.